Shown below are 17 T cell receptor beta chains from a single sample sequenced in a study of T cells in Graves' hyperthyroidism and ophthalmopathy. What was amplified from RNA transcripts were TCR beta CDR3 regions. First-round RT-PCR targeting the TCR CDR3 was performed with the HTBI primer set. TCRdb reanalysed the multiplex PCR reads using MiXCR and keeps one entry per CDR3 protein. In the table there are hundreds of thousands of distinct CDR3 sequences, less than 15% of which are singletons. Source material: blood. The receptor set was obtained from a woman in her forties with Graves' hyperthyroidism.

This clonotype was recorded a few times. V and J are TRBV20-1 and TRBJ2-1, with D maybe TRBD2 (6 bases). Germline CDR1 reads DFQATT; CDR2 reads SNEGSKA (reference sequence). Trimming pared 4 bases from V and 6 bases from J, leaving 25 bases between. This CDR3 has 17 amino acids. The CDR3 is CSAKGGGAREISNEQFF. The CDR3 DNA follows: TGCAGTGCTAAGGGAGGCGGGGCAAGGGAGATAAGCAATGAGCAGTTCTTC.

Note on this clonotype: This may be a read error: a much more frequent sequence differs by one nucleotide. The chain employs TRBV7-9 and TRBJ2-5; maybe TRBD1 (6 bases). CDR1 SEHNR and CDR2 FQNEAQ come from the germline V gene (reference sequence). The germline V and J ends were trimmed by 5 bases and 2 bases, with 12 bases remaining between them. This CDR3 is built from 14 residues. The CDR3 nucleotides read TGTGCCAGCAGCATCGGACAGCTTCAAGAGACCCAGTACTTC. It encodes CASSIGQLQETQYF.

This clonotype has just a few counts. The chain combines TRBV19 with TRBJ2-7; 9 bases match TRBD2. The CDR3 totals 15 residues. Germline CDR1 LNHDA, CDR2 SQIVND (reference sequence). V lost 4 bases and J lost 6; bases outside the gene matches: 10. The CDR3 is CASSSRAGGVGEQYF. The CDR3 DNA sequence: TGTGCCAGTAGTAGCAGAGCGGGAGGAGTCGGCGAGCAGTACTTC. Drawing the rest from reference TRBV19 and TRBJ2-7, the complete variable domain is DGGITQSPKYLFRKEGQNVTLSCEQNLNHDAMYWYRQDPGQGLRLIYYSQIVNDFQKGDIAEGYSVSREKKESFPLTVTSAQKNPTAFYLCASSSRAGGVGEQYFGPGTRLTVT.

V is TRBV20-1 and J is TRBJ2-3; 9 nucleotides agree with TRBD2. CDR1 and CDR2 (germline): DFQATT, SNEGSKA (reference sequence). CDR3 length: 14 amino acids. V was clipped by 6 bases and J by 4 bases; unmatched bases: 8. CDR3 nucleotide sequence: TGCAGTGCCCGGACTAGCGACAACCCAGATACGCAGTATTTT. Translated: CSARTSDNPDTQYF.

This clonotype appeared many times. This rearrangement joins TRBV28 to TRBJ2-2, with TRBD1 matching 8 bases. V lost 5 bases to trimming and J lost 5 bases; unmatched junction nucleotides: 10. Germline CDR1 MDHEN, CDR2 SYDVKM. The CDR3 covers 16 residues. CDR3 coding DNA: TGTGCCAGCAGTCGGAGAACAGGGGGGCGGACCGGGGAGCTGTTTTTT. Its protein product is CASSRRTGGRTGELFF.

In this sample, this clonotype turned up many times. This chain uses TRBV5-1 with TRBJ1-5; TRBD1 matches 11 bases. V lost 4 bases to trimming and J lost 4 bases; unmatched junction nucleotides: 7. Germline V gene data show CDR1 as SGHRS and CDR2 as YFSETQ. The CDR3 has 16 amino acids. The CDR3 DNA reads TGCGCCAGCAGCCTAGGGACAGGGGGACGGAATCAGCCCCAGCATTTT. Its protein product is CASSLGTGGRNQPQHF.

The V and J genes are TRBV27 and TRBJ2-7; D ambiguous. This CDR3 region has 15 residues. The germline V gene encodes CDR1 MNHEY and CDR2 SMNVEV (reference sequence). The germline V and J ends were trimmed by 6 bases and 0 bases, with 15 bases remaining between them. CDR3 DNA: TGTGCCAGCAGCCCAAGGCCGGAGAGCTCCTACGAGCAGTACTTC. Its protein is CASSPRPESSYEQYF.

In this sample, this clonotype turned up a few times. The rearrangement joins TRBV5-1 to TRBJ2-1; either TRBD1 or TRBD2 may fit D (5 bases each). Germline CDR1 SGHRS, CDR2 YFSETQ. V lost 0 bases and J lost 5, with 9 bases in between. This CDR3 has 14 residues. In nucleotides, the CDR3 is TGCGCCAGCAGCTTGGTCCCGGGACACAATGAGCAGTTCTTC. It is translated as CASSLVPGHNEQFF.

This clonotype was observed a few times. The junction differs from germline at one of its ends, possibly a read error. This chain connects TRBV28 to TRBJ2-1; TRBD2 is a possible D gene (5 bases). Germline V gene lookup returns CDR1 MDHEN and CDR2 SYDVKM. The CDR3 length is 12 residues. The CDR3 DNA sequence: TGTGCCAGCAGTTTATCGGGAAATGAGCAGTCCTTC. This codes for CASSLSGNEQSF. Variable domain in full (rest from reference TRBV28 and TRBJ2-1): DVKVTQSSRYLVKRTGEKVFLECVQDMDHENMFWYRQDPGLGLRLIYFSYDVKMKEKGDIPEGYSVSREKKERFSLILESASTNQTSMYLCASSLSGNEQSFGPGTRLTVL.

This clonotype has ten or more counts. CDR3 sequence (DNA): TGTGCCAGCAGTGAACGGTGGGAGACCACCTACAATGAGCAGTTCTTC. Its translation is CASSERWETTYNEQFF. The chain is built from TRBV2 and TRBJ2-1; TRBD2 is a possible D gene (5 bases). Trimming took off 2 bases at V and 2 bases at J, with 13 bases between the two ends. Germline lookup yields CDR1 SNHLY and CDR2 FYNNEI. There are 16 residues in the CDR3.

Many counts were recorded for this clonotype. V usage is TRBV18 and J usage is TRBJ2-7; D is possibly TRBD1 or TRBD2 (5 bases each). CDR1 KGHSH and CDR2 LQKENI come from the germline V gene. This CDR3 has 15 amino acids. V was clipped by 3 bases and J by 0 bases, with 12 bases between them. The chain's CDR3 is CASSPGTGVSYEQYF. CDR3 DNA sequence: TGTGCCAGCTCACCCGGGACGGGTGTCTCCTACGAGCAGTACTTC.

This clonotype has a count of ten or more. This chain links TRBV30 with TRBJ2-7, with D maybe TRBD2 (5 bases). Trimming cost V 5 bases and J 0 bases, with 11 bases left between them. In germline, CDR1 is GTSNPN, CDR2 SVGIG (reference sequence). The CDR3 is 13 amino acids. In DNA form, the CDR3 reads TGTGCCTGGGGTTGGAGGAACTCCTACGAGCAGTACTTC. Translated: CAWGWRNSYEQYF.

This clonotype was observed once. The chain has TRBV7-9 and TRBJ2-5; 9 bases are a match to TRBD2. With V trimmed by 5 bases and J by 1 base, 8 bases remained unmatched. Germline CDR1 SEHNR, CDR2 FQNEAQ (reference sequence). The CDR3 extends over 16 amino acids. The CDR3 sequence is CASSPGLASVQETQYF. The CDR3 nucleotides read TGTGCCAGCAGCCCCGGACTAGCGTCAGTCCAAGAGACCCAGTACTTC.

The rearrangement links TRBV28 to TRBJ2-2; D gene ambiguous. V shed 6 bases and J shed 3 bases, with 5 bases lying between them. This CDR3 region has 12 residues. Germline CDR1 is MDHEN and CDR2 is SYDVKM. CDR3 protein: CASRPYTGELFF. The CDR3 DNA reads TGTGCCAGCAGACCATACACCGGGGAGCTGTTTTTT.

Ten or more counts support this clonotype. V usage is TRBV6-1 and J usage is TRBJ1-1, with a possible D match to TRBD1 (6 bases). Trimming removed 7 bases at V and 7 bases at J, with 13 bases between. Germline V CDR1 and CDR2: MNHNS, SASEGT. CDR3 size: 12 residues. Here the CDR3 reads CASTDRLLEAFF. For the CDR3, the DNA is TGTGCCAGCACCGACAGGCTCCTTGAAGCTTTCTTT.

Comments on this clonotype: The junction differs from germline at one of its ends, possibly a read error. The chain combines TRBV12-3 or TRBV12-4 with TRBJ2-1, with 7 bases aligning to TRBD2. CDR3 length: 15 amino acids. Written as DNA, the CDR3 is TGTGTCAGCAGTTTGGCTAGCGGCACCTACAATGAGCAGTTCTTC. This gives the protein CVSSLASGTYNEQFF.

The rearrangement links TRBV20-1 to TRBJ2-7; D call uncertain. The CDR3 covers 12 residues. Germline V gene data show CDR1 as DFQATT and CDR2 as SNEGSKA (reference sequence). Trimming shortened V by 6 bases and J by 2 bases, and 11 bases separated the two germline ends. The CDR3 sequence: CSAELLPYEQYF. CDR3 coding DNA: TGCAGTGCCGAGTTACTCCCCTACGAGCAGTACTTC.